The clone carrying this TCR beta chain was seen repeatedly, ten times or more. What it recognizes is unknown. TCRdb reprocessed the 5' RACE reads via MiXCR and lists one record per CDR3 protein. The profile shows roughly 27,000 distinct CDR3 sequences, 2% to 2.5% of them singletons. Per germline, CDR1 LGHNA and CDR2 YSLEER. The ends were cut back, 0 bases at V and 2 bases at J, with 11 bases in the middle. The CDR3 is 15 amino acids. This record comes from a study of neurological immune-mediated disorders. Study-wide points: One related-CDR3 cluster, which may be a signature, held the repertoires of 18 of 34 multiple sclerosis patients after phylogenetic grouping.

The sequencing sample was made of PBMCs. This TCR derives from a woman between 45 and 65 years old with multiple sclerosis. The chain has TRBV4-3 and TRBJ2-7; either TRBD1 or TRBD2 may fit D (6 bases each). CDR3 bases: TGCGCCAGCAGCCAAGATTACAGGGAGGCCTACGAGCAGTACTTC. Its translation: CASSQDYREAYEQYF.